The TCR beta chain under discussion was sequenced for a study of shared clonotypes between healthy human individuals. General study findings and limits: Non-shared clonotypes displayed generation probabilities falling below those of clonotypes present in all four donors. Larger richness was generally estimated for naive than memory subsets. The authors expected sequencing depth to affect clonotype sharing among donors.

CD45RO-negative, CCR7-selected cells formed the naive CD8 fraction, which excluded terminally differentiated effector memory CD45RA+ cells. Germline CDR1 is SQVTM and CDR2 is ANQGSEA. V lost 8 bases to trimming and J lost 5 bases, with 13 bases between them. The CDR3 has 11 amino acids. This clone was detected once. No antigen is known for it. Sequencing was performed with immunoSEQ multiplex PCR; in TCRdb, only in-frame clones are kept and a portion is missing. In the table there are roughly 590,000 clones, nearly 97% of which are singletons. What was sequenced was naive CD8+ T cells sorted from blood. This rearrangement joins TRBV29-1 to TRBJ2-7; TRBD1 is a possible D gene (6 bases). The TCR originated in a woman in her twenties or thirties in good health. DNA of the CDR3: TGCAGCTTCCGGGACACCGACGAGCAGTACTTC. Residues: CSFRDTDEQYF.